Shown below are 23 T cell receptor beta chains from a single sample sequenced in a study of blood T cell repertoires in COVID-19 (dated by TCRdb to about 2020). The library was produced with the immunoSEQ multiplex PCR assay. The clones in this table, taken by TCRdb from immuneACCESS, are in-frame only. Not every clone is retained; where verified, under half of the shortfall comes from an unresolved V gene, and the cause of the rest is unknown. The sample table records 200,000 to 250,000 clones; more than 65% of these occur just once. Of the sample, 3% to 4% falls within the top ten clones. Sequencing was carried out using peripheral blood. The source of these receptors is a woman in her thirties or forties with active or convalescent COVID-19.

The chain couples TRBV29-1 to TRBJ1-2; no definite D call. The germline V and J ends were trimmed by 3 bases and 4 bases, with 9 bases remaining between them. Germline V gene sequence: CDR1 SQVTM, CDR2 ANQGSEA. The CDR3 loop spans 12 amino acids. CDR3 region: CSVDRDSYGYTF. The CDR3 nucleotides read TGCAGCGTTGATAGAGATAGCTATGGCTACACCTTC.

J is TRBJ2-3 and V is TRBV11-2, with TRBD2 matching over 7 bases. Trimming took 9 bases from V and 1 from J; bases not matched to a gene: 7. The CDR3 runs 14 residues. Germline V CDR1 and CDR2: SGHAT, FQNNGV. The CDR3 sequence is CASSGTIRTDTQYF. The CDR3 DNA follows: TGTGCCAGTTCCGGGACTATTCGCACAGATACGCAGTATTTT.

The chain couples TRBV27 to TRBJ1-6; no definite D call. Per the germline V gene, CDR1 is MNHEY and CDR2 is SMNVEV (reference sequence). The length of the CDR3 is 12 residues. Trimming removed 4 bases from V and 8 bases from J, with 6 bases in between. The CDR3, as DNA: TGTGCCAGCAGTTCCCTCTATTCACCCCTCCACTTT. Residues: CASSSLYSPLHF.

V and J are TRBV5-5 and TRBJ1-2; no firm D call. V lost 3 bases, J lost 2 bases, and 11 bases lay in between. Germline loops: CDR1 SGHKS, CDR2 YYEKEE (reference sequence). CDR3 length: 14 residues. As DNA, the CDR3 is TGTGCCAGCAGCTCCGGACGGGAAAACTATGGCTACACCTTC. Its protein is CASSSGRENYGYTF.

The J gene is TRBJ1-1, the V gene TRBV18; no reliable D call. CDR1 and CDR2 from the germline V gene are KGHSH and LQKENI. This CDR3 comprises 15 residues. V was shortened by 3 bases and J by 3 bases, with 14 bases between the two germline ends. CDR3: CASSPGGVGYTEAFF. The CDR3 DNA is TGTGCCAGCTCACCTGGAGGAGTGGGGTACACTGAAGCTTTCTTT.

This sequence joins TRBV5-1 and TRBJ2-1; TRBD1 might be the D (6 bases). Germline assignment: CDR1 SGHRS and CDR2 YFSETQ. CDR3 length: 15 amino acids. The V gene lost 2 bases and the J gene lost 0 bases, with 9 bases spanning the gap. The CDR3 bases are TGCGCCAGCAGCTTACAGGGAAGCTCCTACAATGAGCAGTTCTTC. This translates into CASSLQGSSYNEQFF. The variable domain in full, with the rest retrieved from reference TRBV5-1 and TRBJ2-1, is KAGVTQTPRYLIKTRGQQVTLSCSPISGHRSVSWYQQTPGQGLQFLFEYFSETQRNKGNFPGRFSGRQFSNSRSEMNVSTLELGDSALYLCASSLQGSSYNEQFFGPGTRLTVL.

The CDR3 DNA reads as TGTGCCAGTAGTCTCCAGGGGGCAGCGGGCAATCAGCCCCAGCATTTT. This translates into CASSLQGAAGNQPQHF. The chain links TRBV19 to TRBJ1-5; 8 bases align to TRBD1. CDR3 length equals 16 residues. Per germline, CDR1 LNHDA and CDR2 SQIVND (reference sequence). Trimming cost V 5 bases and J 2 bases; bases outside gene matches: 8.

This clone turned up a few times. The chain employs TRBV21-1 and TRBJ1-3; the D call of TRBD1 is as the table states it, not checked on the DNA. TRBV21-1 is shown as a pseudogene. CDR3 size: 18 residues. CDR3 coding DNA: TGTGCCAGCAGCAAAGGAGGACAGGGGACATTTATAGGAAACACCATATATTTT. This encodes CASSKGGQGTFIGNTIYF.

The chain is built from TRBV27 and TRBJ1-6; weak D call: TRBD1 (5 bases). CDR1 and CDR2 from the germline V gene are MNHEY and SMNVEV (reference sequence). Trimming cost V 4 bases and J 10 bases, with 11 bases left between them. The CDR3 is made up of 13 amino acids. CDR3 coding DNA: TGTGCCAGCAGTTGGGGGGTCGAATCACCCCTCCACTTT. It specifies CASSWGVESPLHF.

This clone was recorded only once. This chain joins TRBV2 and TRBJ1-3; no reliable D call. Germline CDR1 reads SNHLY; CDR2 reads FYNNEI. The CDR3 covers 15 residues. V lost 0 bases to trimming and J lost 4 bases, with 10 bases between them. The CDR3 DNA reads TGTGCCAGCAGTGAAGCTGAACTGAGCGGAAACACCATATATTTT. Its protein product is CASSEAELSGNTIYF.

This clone appeared once. The rearrangement links TRBV3-1 (or the pseudogene TRBV3-2) to TRBJ2-5; D uncertain. The ends were cut back, 3 bases at V and 5 bases at J, with 10 bases in the middle. CDR1 is LGHDT and CDR2 is YNNKEL in the germline V gene (reference sequence). This CDR3 comprises 13 residues. For the CDR3, the DNA is TGTGCCAGCAGCCATATTAGCTGGGAGACCCAGTACTTC. The encoded protein is CASSHISWETQYF.

The chain has TRBV6-6 and TRBJ2-7, with D perhaps TRBD1 (7 bases). Trimming left V 5 bases short and J 2 bases short, with 19 bases between. The CDR3 is 16 residues long. CDR1 and CDR2 (germline): MNHNY, SVGAGI (reference sequence). Here the CDR3 reads CASSPRRGTAPYEQYF. In DNA form, the CDR3 reads TGTGCCAGCAGTCCTCGCCGGGGGACAGCTCCCTACGAGCAGTACTTC.

This sequence joins TRBV2 and TRBJ1-1, with a weak D call TRBD1 (5 bases). Germline values: CDR1 SNHLY, CDR2 FYNNEI. V gave up 6 bases and J gave up 1 base, with 6 bases separating them. This CDR3 contains 12 residues. The CDR3 loop reads CASRDRNTEAFF. The CDR3 coding sequence is TGTGCCAGCAGAGACAGGAACACTGAAGCTTTCTTT. Full variable domain (remainder filled in from reference TRBV2 and TRBJ1-1): EPEVTQTPSHQVTQMGQEVILRCVPISNHLYFYWYRQILGQKVEFLVSFYNNEISEKSEIFDDQFSVERPDGSNFTLKIRSTKLEDSAMYFCASRDRNTEAFFGQGTRLTVV.

V usage is TRBV5-8 and J usage is TRBJ2-2; 12 bases fit TRBD2. J lost 3 bases, V lost 3 bases, and 6 bases had no gene match. The CDR3 runs to 17 residues. The germline V gene has CDR1 SGHTS and CDR2 YDEGEE. The CDR3 reads CASSSGGLAGYTGELFF. CDR3 nucleotide sequence: TGTGCCAGCAGCTCAGGCGGACTAGCGGGGTACACCGGGGAGCTGTTTTTT.

The chain recombines TRBV5-1 with TRBJ2-3; TRBD2 aligns across 11 bases. The CDR3 has 19 amino acids. CDR1 and CDR2 (germline): SGHRS, YFSETQ. J gave up 0 bases and V 5 bases, and 14 bases lay outside the gene matches. CDR3 region: CASSLRPSGGPTSTDTQYF. CDR3 sequence (DNA): TGCGCCAGCAGTCTCCGGCCTAGCGGGGGGCCTACTAGCACAGATACGCAGTATTTT.

Only one count was recorded for this clone. The chain joins TRBV19 to TRBJ1-6; D is perhaps TRBD1 (5 bases). The CDR3 sequence is 15 residues long. Germline assignment: CDR1 LNHDA and CDR2 SQIVND (reference sequence). Trimming stripped 3 bases from V and 6 bases from J, with 12 bases between. CDR3 sequence reads: CASSIPGSGNSPLHF. The CDR3 DNA follows: TGTGCCAGTAGTATCCCAGGGTCGGGTAATTCACCCCTCCACTTT.

This chain links TRBV7-9 with TRBJ2-7, with a tentative D call TRBD2 (5 bases). In germline, CDR1 is SEHNR, CDR2 FQNEAQ (reference sequence). V was pared by 5 bases and J by 5 bases, with 7 bases between. The CDR3 extends over 11 amino acids. The CDR3 nucleotides read TGTGCCAGCAGCCGGCGGGACGAGCAGTACTTC. Translating gives CASSRRDEQYF.

The chain links TRBV5-6 to TRBJ2-5, with unresolved D. The germline CDR1 and CDR2 sequences are SGHDT and YYEEEE. Trimming took 0 bases from V and 3 from J, leaving 9 bases between them. This CDR3 comprises 14 residues. The DNA for the CDR3 is TGTGCCAGCAGCTTGGCCCCACACGAAGAGACCCAGTACTTC. Its translation: CASSLAPHEETQYF. Variable domain in full (rest from reference TRBV5-6 and TRBJ2-5): DAGVTQSPTHLIKTRGQQVTLRCSPKSGHDTVSWYQQALGQGPQFIFQYYEEEERQRGNFPDRFSGHQFPNYSSELNVNALLLGDSALYLCASSLAPHEETQYFGPGTRLLVL.

J is TRBJ2-7 and V is TRBV28, with D possibly being TRBD1 (5 bases). V lost 3 bases and J lost 3, with 12 bases in between. The germline CDR1 and CDR2 sequences are MDHEN and SYDVKM. The CDR3 length is 14 residues. The CDR3 DNA reads TGTGCCAGCAGTTTTTTAGGGGCCGTCTACGAGCAGTACTTC. The encoded protein is CASSFLGAVYEQYF.

The chain carries TRBV7-9 and TRBJ2-1; 16 bases fit TRBD2. V lost 5 bases, J lost 0 bases, and 1 base stayed unmatched. CDR1 and CDR2 from the germline V gene are SEHNR and FQNEAQ (reference sequence). The CDR3 extends over 17 amino acids. This chain's CDR3 is CASSGTSGGDSYNEQFF. The CDR3 bases are TGTGCCAGCAGCGGGACTAGCGGGGGGGACTCCTACAATGAGCAGTTCTTC.

The rearrangement uses TRBV5-4 and TRBJ1-3; 7 nucleotides line up with TRBD1. Germline V lookup: CDR1 SGHNT, CDR2 YYREEE (reference sequence). The V and J ends lost 4 bases and 0 bases, in that order; junction bases with no gene match: 10. The CDR3 has 17 amino acids. This CDR3 reads CASSIDRERSSGNTIYF. The CDR3 nucleotides read TGTGCCAGCAGCATAGACAGGGAGAGGAGCTCTGGAAACACCATATATTTT.

This clone was recorded only once. The chain has TRBV6-5 and TRBJ2-1; 8 nucleotides align to TRBD1. The junction had 6 bases not matched to a gene; V was cut back by 6 bases and J by 2 bases. From germline, CDR1 is MNHEY and CDR2 SVGAGI. The CDR3 spans 15 residues. The CDR3 region is CASRKDRGTYNEQFF. CDR3 in DNA: TGTGCCAGCAGGAAAGACAGGGGCACCTACAATGAGCAGTTCTTC.

The CDR3 protein is CASSLAFSGETQYF. The CDR3 nucleotides are TGCGCCAGCAGCTTGGCCTTCTCAGGAGAGACCCAGTACTTC. This rearrangement joins TRBV5-1 to TRBJ2-5; D is ambiguous. The germline gives CDR1 SGHRS, CDR2 YFSETQ. This CDR3 has 14 residues. The germline V and J ends were trimmed by 0 bases and 4 bases, with 10 bases remaining between them.